This T cell receptor beta chain is drawn from a study of blood T cell repertoires in COVID-19 (dated by TCRdb to the early 2020s). Background for the entire study: Samples covering the acute and convalescent phases of COVID-19 were provided by collaborators in the United States, Italy and Spain. The material from the prospective study consisted of cDNA or gDNA derived from T cells, B-cell-depleted T cells, or PBMCs. Deeply sampled blood TCRbeta repertoires from subjects exposed to, actively infected with, or recovered from COVID-19 were included in the dataset. The repertoires were released in a freely available public database intended as a resource for research on the immune response to SARS-CoV-2. The samples were drawn from the first 160 participants of the ongoing ImmuneRACE study and from over 950 subjects provided by 6 global collaborators. Nearly every sample came with metadata listing a de-identified subject ID, COVID-19 status, age in years and sex. Where available, HLA class I and class II types were taken from metadata supplied by the sample provider and were not determined by assay-based typing.

TCRbeta CDR3 regions were amplified from genomic DNA using the immunoSEQ Assay, a bias-controlled multiplex PCR. The original pipeline was this. The number of nucleated cells in each sample was estimated by amplification of reference gene primers within the assay. Sequence reads were collapsed and filtered to measure the absolute abundance of every unique TCRbeta CDR3 rearrangement. For each sample, productive Simpson clonality was calculated as the square root of Simpson's diversity index over productive rearrangements. TCRdb took over this immuneACCESS table, retaining in-frame rearrangements with V and J assigned. Such tables are incomplete; in checked studies, under half of the missing clones stem from an unresolved V gene, and the remainder is unexplained. V, J and clone size derive from that table, while D and trimming were established from the DNA sequence. This sample comprises hundreds of thousands of clones, just under 85% of them detected only once. 8.9% of the sample goes to the ten largest clones.

About this clone: This clone's antigen is unknown. There are no base qualities to consult, and no much larger clone falls within one base.

Collaborating institutions collected whole blood in K2EDTA tubes following their own protocols. For TCRbeta analysis, collaborator samples were shipped as frozen whole blood, as isolated PBMCs, or as DNA extracted from either sample type. Study-wide conclusions, independent of this receptor: The quantity of clinical and demographic metadata differed by source and by participant and was supplied without curation.

At the junction V is shortened by 4 bases and J by 4 bases; bases outside the gene matches: 3. The CDR3 runs 14 residues from the cysteine to the phenylalanine. The sequence is cut down to CDR3 DNA, 42 bases in frame from base 1. CDR1 and CDR2 are drawn from the germline V gene (reference sequence): SGHNT, YYREEE. This receptor was identified in an elderly man with acute or convalescent COVID-19. The chain employs TRBV5-4 and TRBJ2-1; 9 central nucleotides agree with TRBD2. Source material: peripheral blood. CDR3 loop: CASSHLAGYNEQFF. The DNA sequence is TGTGCCAGCAGCCATCTAGCGGGATACAATGAGCAGTTCTTC.